These T cell receptor beta chains were read from a single sample in a study of CD8 T cells in ankylosing spondylitis. Using its own MiXCR run on the 5' RACE reads, TCRdb lists one record per CDR3 protein. Of roughly 220,000 distinct CDR3 sequences listed, about 16% are singletons. The sequenced sample consisted of blood, either unsorted or a sorted T cell fraction (not recorded which). These receptors all come from a male donor with ankylosing spondylitis. The CDR3 runs from the conserved cysteine through the conserved F or W. A D gene is named only where the DNA matches it firmly. Some rows mark clone size as missing; the rest say once, few, many or name a class of expanded clone.

j_call: TRBJ2-3; d_call: -; clone_size: -; v_call: TRBV2; cdr3_nt: TGTGCCAGCAGTGGGTCCCCCAGCACAGATACGCAGTATTTT; cdr3_aa: CASSGSPSTDTQYF
j_call: TRBJ2-4; d_call: -; clone_size: -; v_call: TRBV7-6; cdr3_nt: TGTGCCAGCAGCAAGGGGGTAGGCCAGTTATCCAAAAACATTCAGTACTTC; cdr3_aa: CASSKGVGQLSKNIQYF
j_call: TRBJ2-7; d_call: -; clone_size: -; v_call: TRBV5-1; cdr3_nt: TGCGCCAGCAGCTTTGGGATTGCCTACGAGCAGTACTTC; cdr3_aa: CASSFGIAYEQYF
j_call: TRBJ2-3; d_call: TRBD1; clone_size: few; v_call: TRBV3-1; cdr3_nt: TGTGCCAGCAGCGAAGGGACAGGGGGCTTAGATACGCAGTATTTT; cdr3_aa: CASSEGTGGLDTQYF
j_call: TRBJ2-7; d_call: -; clone_size: -; v_call: TRBV5-1; cdr3_nt: TGCGCCAGCAGCACCGGGAGCGGTGGCACCTACGAGCAGTACTTC; cdr3_aa: CASSTGSGGTYEQYF
j_call: TRBJ2-7; d_call: TRBD2; clone_size: -; v_call: TRBV27; cdr3_nt: TGTGCCAGCAGAGGACTAGCGGGAGAGTCGTCCTACGAGCAGTACTTC; cdr3_aa: CASRGLAGESSYEQYF
j_call: TRBJ2-1; d_call: TRBD2; clone_size: -; v_call: TRBV4-2; cdr3_nt: TGTGCCAGCAGCCAAACCGTCCTAGCGGGGGACTCCTACAATGAGCAGTTCTTC; cdr3_aa: CASSQTVLAGDSYNEQFF
j_call: TRBJ2-3; d_call: TRBD2; clone_size: few; v_call: TRBV5-1; cdr3_nt: TGCGCCAGCAGCTTGGAGGGACTAGCGGGGTATCAATCCACAGATACGCAGTATTTT; cdr3_aa: CASSLEGLAGYQSTDTQYF
j_call: TRBJ2-7; d_call: -; clone_size: few; v_call: TRBV7-9; cdr3_nt: TGTGCCAGCAGCTTAGCCCCCACCCCCTACGAGCAGTACTTC; cdr3_aa: CASSLAPTPYEQYF
j_call: TRBJ1-2; d_call: TRBD1; clone_size: -; v_call: TRBV28; cdr3_nt: TGTGCCAGCAGTTCAGGTAGACAGGGGCGATATGGCTACACCTTC; cdr3_aa: CASSSGRQGRYGYTF
j_call: TRBJ1-2; d_call: -; clone_size: -; v_call: TRBV4-3; cdr3_nt: TGCGCCAGCAGCCAAGATTGGGTAGGCTACACCTTC; cdr3_aa: CASSQDWVGYTF